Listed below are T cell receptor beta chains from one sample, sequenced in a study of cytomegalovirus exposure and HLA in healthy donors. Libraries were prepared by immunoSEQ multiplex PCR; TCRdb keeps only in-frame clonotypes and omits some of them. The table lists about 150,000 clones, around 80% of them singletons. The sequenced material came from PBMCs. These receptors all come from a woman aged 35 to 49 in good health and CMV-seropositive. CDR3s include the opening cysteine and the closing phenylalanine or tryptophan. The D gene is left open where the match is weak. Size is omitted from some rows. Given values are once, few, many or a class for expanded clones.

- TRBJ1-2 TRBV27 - CASSFTYPRRGYTF TGTGCCAGCAGTTTTACCTACCCGCGTCGAGGCTACACCTTC
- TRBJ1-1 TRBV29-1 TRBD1 CSVDQTGYSTEAFF TGCAGCGTTGACCAGACAGGGTATAGCACTGAAGCTTTCTTT
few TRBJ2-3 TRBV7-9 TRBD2 CASSPGLAGSTDTQYF TGTGCCAGCAGCCCGGGACTAGCGGGGTCCACAGATACGCAGTATTTT
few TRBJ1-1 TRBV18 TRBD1 CASSPDRGPNTEAFF TGTGCCAGCTCCCCCGACAGGGGGCCGAACACTGAAGCTTTCTTT
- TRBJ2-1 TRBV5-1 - CASSLGQDNEQFF TGCGCCAGCAGCTTGGGACAGGACAATGAGCAGTTCTTC
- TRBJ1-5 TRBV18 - CASSPEQLEGQPQHF TGTGCCAGCTCACCTGAACAGTTGGAGGGTCAGCCCCAGCATTTT
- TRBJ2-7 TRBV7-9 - CSSSLGGGHHDF TGTTCCAGCAGCTTAGGGGGGGGCCACCACGACTTC
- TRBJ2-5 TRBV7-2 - CASSSHSETQYF TGTGCCAGCAGCTCCCACTCCGAGACCCAGTACTTC
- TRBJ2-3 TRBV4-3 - CASSQDLTEPSTDTQYF TGCGCCAGCAGCCAAGATTTGACTGAACCTAGCACAGATACGCAGTATTTT
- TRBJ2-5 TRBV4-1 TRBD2 CASSQAGTRSFQETQYF TGCGCCAGCAGCCAAGCCGGGACTAGGAGTTTTCAAGAGACCCAGTACTTC
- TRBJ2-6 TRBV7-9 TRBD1 CASSLGFGQGQTGANVLTF TGTGCCAGCAGCTTAGGTTTCGGACAGGGACAAACTGGGGCCAACGTCCTGACTTTC
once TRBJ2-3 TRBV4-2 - CASSQEVTSTDTQYF TGTGCCAGCAGCCAAGAGGTAACTAGCACAGATACGCAGTATTTT
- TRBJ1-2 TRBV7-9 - CASRHLGGGYTF TGTGCCAGCAGGCATTTGGGGGGAGGCTACACCTTC
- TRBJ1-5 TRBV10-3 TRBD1 CAIRGDRASNQPQHF TGTGCCATCAGGGGGGACAGGGCCAGCAATCAGCCCCAGCATTTT
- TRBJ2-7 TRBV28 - CASSSPERTAAYEQYF TGTGCCAGCAGTTCGCCAGAGCGGACAGCTGCCTACGAGCAGTACTTC
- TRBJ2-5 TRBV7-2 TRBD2 CASSLASGVEETQYF TGTGCCAGCAGCTTAGCAAGCGGGGTGGAAGAGACCCAGTACTTC